A single T cell receptor beta chain is shown here with its context. Its antigen remains unknown. Relative to the germline gene, one junction end is altered; a read error may explain this. The source of the sample is a study of cytomegalovirus exposure and HLA in healthy donors. Broader study findings: The classifier reportedly diagnosed cytomegalovirus status with high sensitivity and specificity. DRB1 showed the most TCR associations and HLA-C the fewest in a later analysis, as rates varied by HLA locus. Later analysis identified several of the most significant clusters that appeared linked to common viral pathogens. The study put under 200 TCR beta chains on its list as cytomegalovirus-associated.

CDR3 size: 14 residues. The germline CDR1 and CDR2 sequences are SEHNR and FQNEAQ (reference sequence). The PCR employed 60 Vbeta primers together with 13 Jbeta primers. Sequenced by immunoSEQ multiplex PCR; TCRdb stores in-frame clones only, minus some. The data show more than 250,000 clones, 70% to 90% seen once. The material sequenced was PBMCs. The chain couples TRBV7-9 to TRBJ1-2; a possible D gene is TRBD1 (6 bases). This clonotype was sampled from a woman under 30 in good health and CMV-seronegative. The CDR3 here is CSSTRDTPNYGYTF. In DNA, the CDR3 is TGTTCCAGCACCCGGGACACCCCTAACTATGGCTACACCTTC.